The T cell receptor beta chain described here comes from a study of identical twins. Whole-study findings and limits: The more abundant beta clonotypes in cord blood had fewer insertions, and memory repertoires did not show this. Zero-insertion analyses could be partly confounded by invariant MAIT and iNKT cells.

A remark on this clonotype: Its cognate antigen is unknown.

TCRdb analysed the 5' RACE reads with MiXCR anew, one entry per CDR3 protein. The sample has some 500,000 distinct CDR3 sequences; 14% are singletons. The CDR3 covers 12 residues. Trimming stripped 7 bases from V and 5 bases from J, with 14 bases between. The germline gives CDR1 SQVTM, CDR2 ANQGSEA. In addition, the sample was reused for a study of yellow fever vaccine responses in identical twins.

The sample taken for sequencing was CD4+ T cells sorted from blood. This sequence joins TRBV29-1 and TRBJ1-1; unclear D gene. The TCR was taken from a woman younger than 35 in good health. DNA for the CDR3: TGCAGCGGGACCAGAGTTGGAACTGAAGCTTTCTTT. Its translation is CSGTRVGTEAFF.